These 12 T cell receptor beta chains came from one sample sequenced in a study of T cell responses to AZD1222 COVID-19 vaccine. Assay: immunoSEQ multiplex PCR; the TCRdb copy retains only in-frame clones and omits some. Among about 21,000 clones, roughly 82% were seen once, and the ten largest hold less than 55%. The sequencing used peripheral blood, collected on day 0 of AZD1222 vaccination. Receptors originate from an adult in good health.

This chain connects TRBV4-2 to TRBJ2-7; D may match TRBD1 or TRBD2 (5 bases each). The germline gives CDR1 LGHNA, CDR2 YNFKEQ. Trimming took 0 bases from V and 7 from J, leaving 13 bases between them. This CDR3 region has 14 residues. CDR3 bases: TGTGCCAGCAGCCAAGATAGAGGGGATGGAGAGCAGTACTTC. Translating gives CASSQDRGDGEQYF.

Only a few counts were recorded for this clone. V gene TRBV30 combines with J gene TRBJ2-7; 7 bases align to TRBD2. The junction had 1 base not matched to a gene; V was cut back by 1 base and J by 7 bases. This CDR3 is built from 11 residues. Germline V gives CDR1 GTSNPN, CDR2 SVGIG (reference sequence). CDR3 sequence reads: CAWSGGGEQYF. The CDR3, as DNA: TGTGCCTGGAGTGGGGGGGGTGAGCAGTACTTC.

The chain has TRBV13 and TRBJ2-7, with 12 bases aligning to TRBD2. The junction had 4 bases not matched to a gene; V was cut back by 1 base and J by 0 bases. CDR1 is PRHDT and CDR2 is FYEKMQ in the germline V gene (reference sequence). The CDR3 has 17 amino acids. CDR3 nucleotide sequence: TGTGCCAGCAGCTTAGAGCCGGGACTAGCGGGCTCCTACGAGCAGTACTTC. It translates to CASSLEPGLAGSYEQYF. Combining the CDR3 with reference TRBV13 and TRBJ2-7 gives the whole variable domain AAGVIQSPRHLIKEKRETATLKCYPIPRHDTVYWYQQGPGQDPQFLISFYEKMQSDKGSIPDRFSAQQFSDYHSELNMSSLELGDSALYFCASSLEPGLAGSYEQYFGPGTRLTVT.

The chain couples TRBV6-2 or TRBV6-3 to TRBJ2-1; D is perhaps TRBD1 (6 bases). Germline lookup yields CDR1 MNHEY and CDR2 SVGEGT. The CDR3 contains 16 residues. V lost 5 bases and J 0 bases, leaving 14 bases between the germline ends. The CDR3: CASSKRQGSSYNEQFF. The CDR3 DNA is TGTGCCAGCAGTAAACGTCAGGGGAGCTCCTACAATGAGCAGTTCTTC.

This chain links TRBV9 with TRBJ1-2; D is unclear. The germline V gene encodes CDR1 SGDLS and CDR2 YYNGEE. The CDR3 sequence is 15 residues long. V lost 0 bases, J lost 3 bases, and 12 bases lay in between. CDR3 coding DNA: TGTGCCAGCAGCGTAGCTAATCCTGGGCACTATGGCTACACCTTC. Protein product: CASSVANPGHYGYTF.

J is TRBJ2-7 and V is TRBV7-8; no clear D. Germline CDR1 is SGHVS and CDR2 is FQNEAQ. This CDR3 is built from 14 residues. The V gene lost 2 bases and the J gene lost 0 bases, with 8 bases spanning the gap. The chain's CDR3 is CASSLNTYSYEQYF. As DNA, the CDR3 is TGTGCCAGCAGCTTAAACACTTACTCCTACGAGCAGTACTTC.

V and J are TRBV5-6 and TRBJ2-1; 9 positions match TRBD1. The CDR3 sequence is 15 residues long. The germline V gene encodes CDR1 SGHDT and CDR2 YYEEEE. Losses at the gene ends were 4 bases for V and 9 bases for J; bases not matched to a gene: 11. The DNA of the CDR3 is TGTGCCAGCAGCCCTACAGGGGGCGCGGTTGGTGAGCAGTTCTTC. Protein product: CASSPTGGAVGEQFF.

Only one count was recorded for this clone. V is TRBV7-3 and J is TRBJ2-1; TRBD2 agrees at 9 bases. Trimming at V came to 5 bases and at J to 6 bases, leaving 11 bases not matched to a gene. The CDR3 covers 16 residues. Per germline, CDR1 SGHTA and CDR2 FQGTGA. CDR3 residues: CASSAGSGRTPNEQFF. In nucleotides, the CDR3 is TGTGCCAGCAGCGCCGGTAGCGGGAGAACACCCAATGAGCAGTTCTTC. Filled out from reference TRBV7-3 and TRBJ2-1, the complete variable domain reads GAGVSQTPSNKVTEKGKYVELRCDPISGHTALYWYRQSLGQGPEFLIYFQGTGAADDSGLPNDRFFAVRPEGSVSTLKIQRTERGDSAVYLCASSAGSGRTPNEQFFGPGTRLTVL.

The chain couples TRBV19 to TRBJ2-7, with D unclear. Per germline, CDR1 LNHDA and CDR2 SQIVND (reference sequence). The V and J ends lost 4 bases and 3 bases respectively, with 7 bases between them. CDR3 length: 12 amino acids. This chain's CDR3 is CASSRDRYEQYF. In nucleotides, the CDR3 is TGTGCCAGTAGTAGAGACCGCTACGAGCAGTACTTC.

This chain joins TRBV5-6 and TRBJ2-7; TRBD1 matches at 12 bases. Unmatched junction bases numbered 4, after V lost 5 bases and J lost 4 bases. The length of the CDR3 is 14 residues. The germline V gene encodes CDR1 SGHDT and CDR2 YYEEEE. CDR3 coding DNA: TGTGCCAGCAGACCGGGACAGGGGGCATACGAGCAGTACTTC. Protein: CASRPGQGAYEQYF. Complete variable domain (other parts from reference TRBV5-6 and TRBJ2-7): DAGVTQSPTHLIKTRGQQVTLRCSPKSGHDTVSWYQQALGQGPQFIFQYYEEEERQRGNFPDRFSGHQFPNYSSELNVNALLLGDSALYLCASRPGQGAYEQYFGPGTRLTVT.

The chain has TRBV7-8 and TRBJ1-5; 9 bases align to TRBD1. V gave up 1 base and J gave up 3 bases; unmatched junction bases: 10. The CDR3 has 18 residues. Germline CDR1 is SGHVS and CDR2 is FQNEAQ. The CDR3 loop reads CASSLGQGGFLDNQPQHF. The CDR3 DNA reads TGTGCCAGCAGCTTAGGACAGGGGGGGTTCCTTGACAATCAGCCCCAGCATTTT.

This chain connects TRBV19 to TRBJ1-5; D is possibly TRBD1 (6 bases). CDR1 LNHDA and CDR2 SQIVND come from the germline V gene (reference sequence). The CDR3 totals 14 residues. Trimming pared 7 bases from V and 3 bases from J, leaving 13 bases between. The CDR3 sequence is CASKTTGTNQPQHF. The CDR3, as DNA: TGTGCCAGTAAGACGACAGGCACCAATCAGCCCCAGCATTTT.